Listed below are T cell receptor beta chains from one sample, sequenced in a study of T cells in Graves' hyperthyroidism and ophthalmopathy. TCRdb fed the multiplex PCR reads into MiXCR, producing one record per CDR3 protein. The sample contains 800,000 or so distinct CDR3 sequences, more than 30% of which appear only once. Sequenced sample: blood. The receptors derive from a man between 18 and 35 years old with Graves' hyperthyroidism. Both conserved end residues are part of each CDR3. The order of the fields is J gene, D gene, clone size, V gene, CDR3 length, CDR3 protein, CDR3 DNA. A D gene is named only where the DNA matches it firmly. Some rows mark clone size as missing; the rest say once, few, many or name a class of expanded clone.

J: TRBJ1-1; D: TRBD1; size: once; V: TRBV20-1; length: 13; CDR3: CSVIGTGDTEAFF; DNA: TGCAGCGTCATAGGGACAGGGGACACTGAAGCTTTCTTT
J: TRBJ1-5; D: NA; size: NA; V: TRBV2; length: 19; CDR3: CASSEGLADTFYSNQPQHF; DNA: TGTGCCAGCAGTGAAGGATTGGCAGACACCTTCTATAGCAATCAGCCCCAGCATTTT
J: TRBJ1-1; D: TRBD1; size: many; V: TRBV29-1; length: 12; CDR3: CSVGQGITEAFF; DNA: TGCAGCGTGGGACAGGGGATTACTGAAGCTTTCTTT
J: TRBJ1-1; D: NA; size: many; V: TRBV29-1; length: 15; CDR3: CSVAFLQVQNTEAFF; DNA: TGCAGCGTTGCGTTCTTACAGGTTCAGAACACTGAAGCTTTCTTT
J: TRBJ2-5; D: TRBD2; size: NA; V: TRBV20-1; length: 14; CDR3: CSAKAGQGGETQYF; DNA: TGCAGTGCTAAGGCGGGGCAGGGAGGGGAGACCCAGTACTTC
J: TRBJ1-2; D: NA; size: few; V: TRBV25-1; length: 14; CDR3: CASSESADAYGYTF; DNA: TGTGCCAGCAGTGAATCAGCGGACGCCTATGGCTACACCTTC
J: TRBJ1-2; D: TRBD1; size: NA; V: TRBV2; length: 12; CDR3: CASPGTDYGYTF; DNA: TGTGCCAGCCCTGGGACAGACTATGGCTACACCTTC
J: TRBJ2-7; D: TRBD2; size: many; V: TRBV19; length: 15; CDR3: CASSPGLAGSYEQYF; DNA: TGTGCCAGCAGCCCAGGACTAGCGGGTTCCTACGAGCAGTACTTC
J: TRBJ2-7; D: NA; size: NA; V: TRBV7-8; length: 14; CDR3: CASSFHRAPYEQYF; DNA: TGTGCCAGCAGTTTCCACAGAGCCCCCTACGAGCAGTACTTC
J: TRBJ1-4; D: NA; size: many; V: TRBV6-5; length: 15; CDR3: CASSYSTGGGEKLFF; DNA: TGTGCCAGCAGTTACTCGACAGGCGGGGGTGAAAAACTGTTTTTT
J: TRBJ1-2; D: TRBD1; size: few; V: TRBV19; length: 14; CDR3: CASNSGGQGYGYTF; DNA: TGTGCCAGTAACTCAGGGGGACAGGGCTATGGCTACACCTTC
J: TRBJ2-7; D: NA; size: NA; V: TRBV6-1; length: 14; CDR3: CASSHPVISYEQYF; DNA: TGTGCCAGCAGCCACCCGGTTATCTCCTACGAGCAGTACTTC
J: TRBJ2-5; D: NA; size: few; V: TRBV13; length: 15; CDR3: CASSLYRQLQETQYF; DNA: TGTGCCAGCAGCTTATACAGGCAACTCCAAGAGACCCAGTACTTC
J: TRBJ1-3; D: NA; size: NA; V: TRBV7-9; length: 14; CDR3: CASSQGTGGNTVYF; DNA: TGTGCCAGCAGCCAAGGGACGGGTGGAAACACCGTATATTTT
J: TRBJ2-7; D: TRBD1; size: many; V: TRBV15; length: 16; CDR3: CATSRDGDRSPYEQYF; DNA: TGTGCCACCAGCAGAGATGGGGACAGGTCGCCCTACGAGCAGTACTTC
J: TRBJ2-2; D: NA; size: NA; V: TRBV5-5; length: 15; CDR3: CASSLQRGRTGELFF; DNA: TGCGCCAGCAGCCTACAACGGGGACGCACCGGGGAGCTGTTTTTT
J: TRBJ1-6; D: NA; size: many; V: TRBV2; length: 15; CDR3: CASSEDVRAYSPLHF; DNA: TGTGCCAGCAGTGAAGACGTCAGGGCGTACTCACCCCTCCACTTT
J: TRBJ2-5; D: TRBD1; size: few; V: TRBV11-2; length: 15; CDR3: CASSPLTGRLETQYF; DNA: TGTGCCAGCAGCCCTCTGACAGGGAGATTAGAGACCCAGTACTTC
J: TRBJ1-5; D: NA; size: many; V: TRBV25-1; length: 14; CDR3: CASSEFRLNQPQHF; DNA: TGTGCCAGCAGTGAATTCCGCCTCAATCAGCCCCAGCATTTT
J: TRBJ2-2; D: TRBD1; size: NA; V: TRBV7-9; length: 13; CDR3: CASSRQGVGELFF; DNA: TGTGCCAGCAGCCGGCAGGGGGTCGGGGAGCTGTTTTTT
J: TRBJ2-2; D: NA; size: once; V: TRBV6-5; length: 18; CDR3: CASSYKSIWRAGTRELFF; DNA: TGTGCCAGCAGTTACAAAAGTATCTGGCGTGCGGGCACCAGGGAGCTGTTTTTT
J: TRBJ2-7; D: NA; size: few; V: TRBV20-1; length: 15; CDR3: CSARGGQPSSYEQYF; DNA: TGCAGTGCTAGGGGGGGACAACCGAGCTCCTACGAGCAGTACTTC
J: TRBJ2-7; D: TRBD2; size: few; V: TRBV5-5; length: 15; CDR3: CASSLTSVSSYEQYF; DNA: TGTGCCAGCAGCTTGACTAGCGTGAGCTCCTACGAGCAGTACTTC
J: TRBJ1-1; D: NA; size: few; V: TRBV7-2; length: 14; CDR3: CASSSGDKNTEAFF; DNA: TGTGCCAGCAGCTCGGGGGACAAAAACACTGAAGCTTTCTTT
J: TRBJ2-7; D: TRBD2; size: NA; V: TRBV9; length: 13; CDR3: CASSLILAREQCF; DNA: TGTGCCAGCAGCTTAATACTAGCGCGAGAGCAGTGCTTC
J: TRBJ2-2; D: TRBD2; size: NA; V: TRBV7-2; length: 15; CDR3: CTSSPRGSGTGELFF; DNA: TGTACCAGCAGCCCTCGGGGTAGCGGGACCGGGGAGCTGTTTTTT
J: TRBJ1-5; D: TRBD1; size: many; V: TRBV29-1; length: 13; CDR3: CSVRDRNNQPQHF; DNA: TGCAGCGTTCGGGACAGAAACAATCAGCCCCAGCATTTT
J: TRBJ2-5; D: NA; size: many; V: TRBV25-1; length: 13; CDR3: CASSEDRKETQYF; DNA: TGTGCCAGCAGTGAAGACAGGAAAGAGACCCAGTACTTC
J: TRBJ2-2; D: TRBD2; size: few; V: TRBV7-3; length: 17; CDR3: CASSPTTSGGWTGELFF; DNA: TGTGCCAGCAGCCCCACGACTAGCGGGGGATGGACCGGGGAGCTGTTTTTT
J: TRBJ1-5; D: NA; size: once; V: TRBV24-1; length: 14; CDR3: CATSDLSGNQPQHF; DNA: TGTGCCACCAGTGATTTAAGCGGAAATCAGCCCCAGCATTTT
J: TRBJ2-7; D: NA; size: few; V: TRBV7-2; length: 15; CDR3: CASSPKVGHSYEQYF; DNA: TGTGCCAGCAGCCCTAAGGTCGGCCACTCCTACGAGCAGTACTTC
J: TRBJ1-5; D: NA; size: few; V: TRBV4-3; length: 11; CDR3: CAAGRDQPQHF; DNA: TGCGCCGCGGGGCGCGATCAGCCCCAGCATTTT
J: TRBJ2-2; D: NA; size: NA; V: TRBV13; length: 16; CDR3: CASSSPGLPNTGELFF; DNA: TGTGCCAGCAGCTCACCGGGACTCCCGAACACCGGGGAGCTGTTTTTT
J: TRBJ2-7; D: NA; size: few; V: TRBV7-9; length: 13; CDR3: CASSFSSTYEQYF; DNA: TGTGCCAGCAGCTTTTCCAGCACCTACGAGCAGTACTTC
J: TRBJ1-1; D: NA; size: many; V: TRBV4-1; length: 11; CDR3: CASSQGTEAFF; DNA: TGTGCCAGCAGCCAAGGGACCGAAGCTTTCTTT
J: TRBJ1-5; D: NA; size: NA; V: TRBV2; length: 14; CDR3: CASSAVGSNQPQHF; DNA: TGCGCCAGCAGCGCAGTAGGGAGCAATCAGCCCCAGCATTTT